This TCR beta chain originates from a study of cytotoxic CD8 clonotypes in ibrutinib-treated CLL. CDR3 length equals 14 residues. Germline lookup yields CDR1 SGHDT and CDR2 YYEEEE. The V and J ends lost 3 bases and 6 bases, in that order; junction bases with no gene match: 6. Libraries were prepared by immunoSEQ multiplex PCR; TCRdb keeps only in-frame clonotypes and omits some of them. The sample lists approximately 350,000 clones, around 66% occurring once. V and J are TRBV5-6 and TRBJ2-3; TRBD1 matches 8 bases. This TCR came from a human donor with chronic lymphocytic leukemia. The input for sequencing was PBMCs, taken after 36 months of ibrutinib treatment. The CDR3 sequence: CASSYGTGGDTQYF. The CDR3 bases are TGTGCCAGCAGCTACGGGACAGGCGGTGATACGCAGTATTTT.